Reported below is one TCR beta chain. Its antigen has not been determined. Base-call qualities are not available, and no considerably larger clone is one nucleotide away. This specimen comes from a study of blood T cell repertoires in COVID-19 (dated by TCRdb to the early 2020s). Looking at the study overall: The collaborator samples originated in the United States, Italy and Spain and spanned the acute and convalescent phases of COVID-19. The repertoires were made available in a free public database intended to serve as a resource for research on the immune response to SARS-CoV-2. Where available, HLA class I and class II types were taken from metadata supplied by the sample provider and were not determined by assay-based typing. Samples came from the ongoing ImmuneRACE study (first 160 participants) plus 1,254 subjects from 6 global collaborators. The material from the prospective study consisted of cDNA or gDNA derived from T cells, B-cell-depleted T cells, or PBMCs. The sample metadata nearly always contained a de-identified subject ID, COVID-19 status, age in years and sex. Deeply sampled blood TCRbeta repertoires from subjects exposed to, actively infected with, or recovered from COVID-19 were included in the dataset. What the work shows at the level of the full study, not this receptor alone: Clinical and demographic metadata were provided uncurated, with the amount varying by source and participant.

V is cut back by 1 base and J by 1 base, with 2 bases in the junction unmatched. As encoded in the germline V gene (reference sequence), CDR1 is LGHDT while CDR2 is YNNKEL. From the cysteine up to the phenylalanine, the CDR3 has a length of 15 residues. The retained sequence is limited to the CDR3, 45 bases, with the frame set at the first base. Collaborating institutions collected whole blood in K2EDTA tubes following their own protocols. Collaborator samples were shipped for TCRbeta analysis as frozen whole blood, isolated PBMCs, or DNA extracted from either sample type. TCRbeta CDR3 regions were amplified from genomic DNA by means of the immunoSEQ Assay, a bias-controlled multiplex PCR. The paper's data handling went like this. Nucleated cell counts per sample were estimated from amplification of reference gene primers within the assay. Sequence reads were collapsed and filtered to measure the absolute abundance of every unique TCRbeta CDR3 rearrangement. For each sample, productive Simpson clonality was calculated as the square root of Simpson's diversity index over productive rearrangements. TCRdb took this table from immuneACCESS and kept in-frame rearrangements with V and J called. Such tables lack part of the clones; where checked against another copy, unresolved V genes explain under half of the gap, and the rest is unexplained. That table is the source of V, J and clone size, and D and trimming were worked out from the DNA. This sample holds some 74,000 clones; 65% to 80% were observed only once. Of the sample, approximately 9.3% is held by the ten largest clones.

This receptor was taken from a woman in her forties or fifties with acute or convalescent COVID-19. Sequenced sample: peripheral blood. The chain is made from TRBV3-1 (or the pseudogene TRBV3-2) and TRBJ2-3; 7 central bases correspond to TRBD2. This receptor has the CDR3 CASSQVAGGTDTQYF. Read as DNA, the sequence is TGTGCCAGCAGCCAAGTTGCGGGGGGCACAGATACGCAGTATTTT.